This is a list of T cell receptor beta chains from one sample in a study of T cell responses to AZD1222 COVID-19 vaccine. Here immunoSEQ multiplex PCR was the method, and the copy in TCRdb shows in-frame clones only, minus some. The data hold about 93,000 clones, with 75% to 90% observed a single time. The sample was peripheral blood, taken on day 0 of AZD1222 vaccination. Every receptor here comes from an adult in good health. The CDR3 runs from the conserved cysteine through the conserved F or W. The D gene is left open where the match is weak. Some rows mark clone size as missing; the rest say once, few, many or name a class of expanded clone.

d_call clone_size j_call v_call cdr3_aa cdr3_nt
- once TRBJ2-2 TRBV10-3 CAISGLGGPNTGELFF TGTGCCATCAGTGGATTGGGAGGCCCGAACACCGGGGAGCTGTTTTTT
- - TRBJ2-7 TRBV4-2 CASSRGTGGTGLYEQYF TGTGCCAGCAGCCGAGGAACCGGCGGAACCGGGCTCTACGAGCAGTACTTC
- - TRBJ1-5 TRBV3-1/TRBV3-2 CASSQARFNQPQHF TGTGCCAGCAGCCAAGCCAGGTTCAATCAGCCCCAGCATTTT
- - TRBJ1-2 TRBV12-3/TRBV12-4 CASSQDSTYGYTF TGTGCCAGCAGTCAAGACAGCACCTATGGCTACACCTTC
TRBD1 few TRBJ1-5 TRBV27 CASSHDRGGGNQPQHF TGTGCCAGCAGTCATGACAGGGGCGGAGGGAATCAGCCCCAGCATTTT
- - TRBJ2-1 TRBV20-1 CSASPGGGSYNEQFF TGCAGTGCTAGTCCTGGGGGAGGCTCCTACAATGAGCAGTTCTTC
- few TRBJ1-1 TRBV18 CASSPTSRVSGTEAFF TGTGCCAGCTCACCGACATCCAGGGTCTCAGGCACTGAAGCTTTCTTT
- - TRBJ1-5 TRBV10-3 CAIDQGPYSNQPQHF TGTGCCATCGATCAGGGGCCTTATAGCAATCAGCCCCAGCATTTT
TRBD1 once TRBJ2-5 TRBV7-2 CASSLAGTGAETQYF TGTGCCAGCAGCTTAGCGGGGACAGGGGCAGAGACCCAGTACTTC
TRBD2 - TRBJ2-5 TRBV18 CASSLKRTSGSVETQYF TGTGCCAGCTCATTAAAAAGGACTAGCGGGAGTGTGGAGACCCAGTACTTC
TRBD1 - TRBJ1-4 TRBV29-1 CSAGTGGDEKLFF TGCAGCGCTGGGACAGGAGGGGATGAAAAACTGTTTTTT
- - TRBJ2-6 TRBV11-2 CASSLDRGRSYVRGANVLTF TGTGCCAGCAGCTTAGATCGGGGCAGGTCCTATGTTCGAGGTGCCAACGTCCTGACTTTC